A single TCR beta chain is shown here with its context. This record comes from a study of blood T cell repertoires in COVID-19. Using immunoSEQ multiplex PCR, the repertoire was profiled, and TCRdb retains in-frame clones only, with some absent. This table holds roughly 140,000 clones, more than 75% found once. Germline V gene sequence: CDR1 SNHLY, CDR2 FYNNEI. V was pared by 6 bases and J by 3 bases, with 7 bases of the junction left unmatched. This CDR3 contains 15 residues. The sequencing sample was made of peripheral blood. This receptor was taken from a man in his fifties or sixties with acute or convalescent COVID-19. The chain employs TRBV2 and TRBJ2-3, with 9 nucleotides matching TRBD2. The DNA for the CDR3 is TGTGCCAGCAGAGAGACTAGCGGCGTTACAGATACGCAGTATTTT. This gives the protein CASRETSGVTDTQYF. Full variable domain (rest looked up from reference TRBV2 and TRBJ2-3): EPEVTQTPSHQVTQMGQEVILRCVPISNHLYFYWYRQILGQKVEFLVSFYNNEISEKSEIFDDQFSVERPDGSNFTLKIRSTKLEDSAMYFCASRETSGVTDTQYFGPGTRLTVL.